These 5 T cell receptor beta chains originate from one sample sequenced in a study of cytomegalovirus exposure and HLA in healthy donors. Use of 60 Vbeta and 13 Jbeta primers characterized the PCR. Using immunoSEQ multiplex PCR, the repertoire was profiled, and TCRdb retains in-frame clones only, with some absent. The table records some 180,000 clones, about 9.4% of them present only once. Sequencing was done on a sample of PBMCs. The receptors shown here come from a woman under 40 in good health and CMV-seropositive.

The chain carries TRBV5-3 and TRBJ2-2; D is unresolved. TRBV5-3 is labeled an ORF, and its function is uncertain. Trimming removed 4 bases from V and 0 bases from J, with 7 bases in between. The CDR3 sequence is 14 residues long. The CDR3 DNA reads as TGTGCCAGAAGCCCTGGCTCGAACACCGGGGAGCTGTTTTTT. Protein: CARSPGSNTGELFF.

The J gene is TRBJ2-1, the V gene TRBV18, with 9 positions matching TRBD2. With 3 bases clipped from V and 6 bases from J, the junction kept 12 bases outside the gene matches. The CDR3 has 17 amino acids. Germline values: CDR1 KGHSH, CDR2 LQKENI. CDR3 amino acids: CASSPAAGGPRSNEQFF. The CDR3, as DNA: TGTGCCAGCTCACCGGCAGCGGGAGGCCCGCGAAGCAATGAGCAGTTCTTC.

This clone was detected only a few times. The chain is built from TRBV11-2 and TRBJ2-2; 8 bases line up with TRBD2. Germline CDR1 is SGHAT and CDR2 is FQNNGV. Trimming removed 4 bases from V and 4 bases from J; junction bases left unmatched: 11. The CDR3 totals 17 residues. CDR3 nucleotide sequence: TGTGCCAGCAGCTCGGGACTAGAGGGCCTGCTCACCGGGGAGCTGTTTTTT. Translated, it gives CASSSGLEGLLTGELFF. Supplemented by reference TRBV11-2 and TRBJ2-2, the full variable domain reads EAGVAQSPRYKIIEKRQSVAFWCNPISGHATLYWYQQILGQGPKLLIQFQNNGVVDDSQLPKDRFSAERLKGVDSTLKIQPAKLEDSAVYLCASSSGLEGLLTGELFFGEGSRLTVL.

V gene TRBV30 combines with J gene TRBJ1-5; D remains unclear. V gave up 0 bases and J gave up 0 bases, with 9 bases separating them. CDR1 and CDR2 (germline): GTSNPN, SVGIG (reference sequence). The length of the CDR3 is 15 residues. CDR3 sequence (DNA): TGTGCCTGGAGTGTTCGAGAGTATAGCAATCAGCCCCAGCATTTT. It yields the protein CAWSVREYSNQPQHF.

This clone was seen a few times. The CDR3 DNA follows: TGTGCCAGCAGCACCGGGGGACTAGCAGGGGAAGAGACCCAGTACTTC. This gives the protein CASSTGGLAGEETQYF. The V and J genes are TRBV5-8 and TRBJ2-5; 9 nucleotides agree with TRBD2. The J segment lost 3 bases and the V segment lost 4 bases, leaving 10 bases of the junction unmatched. CDR1 SGHTS and CDR2 YDEGEE come from the germline V gene. This CDR3 is built from 16 residues.